These 32 T cell receptor beta chains were sequenced from one sample in a study of blood T cells in healthy people across ages. The second PCR ran about 6 to 12 cycles with a sample-barcoded 5' primer and J-beta primers. Each CDR3 protein is one row after TCRdb ran MiXCR on the 5' RACE reads. This repertoire shows about 1.1 million distinct CDR3 sequences, roughly two fifths found once; its top ten account for around 14%. The sequenced material came from blood. These receptors were obtained from a man aged 18 to 35 in good health.

The V gene is TRBV2, the J gene TRBJ2-3; 9 bases line up with TRBD2. This CDR3 contains 16 residues. Germline trimming cut 5 bases from V and 0 bases from J; bases unmatched to any gene: 6. Germline V gene lookup returns CDR1 SNHLY and CDR2 FYNNEI. The CDR3 DNA sequence: TGTGCCAGCAGTTACATAGCGGGGGCCAGCACAGATACGCAGTATTTT. Translated, it gives CASSYIAGASTDTQYF.

V is TRBV4-3 and J is TRBJ2-1; D gene uncertain. The V gene lost 2 bases and the J gene lost 2 bases, with 7 bases spanning the gap. Germline V gene data show CDR1 as LGHNA and CDR2 as YSLEER. This CDR3 has 14 residues. The CDR3 DNA sequence: TGCGCCAGCAGCCAAAGTTTCACCTACAATGAGCAGTTCTTC. This codes for CASSQSFTYNEQFF.

The chain is built from TRBV9 and TRBJ2-7; D gene uncertain. The CDR3 is made up of 15 amino acids. Germline V lookup: CDR1 SGDLS, CDR2 YYNGEE. V lost 4 bases and J 2 bases, leaving 16 bases between the germline ends. For the CDR3, the DNA is TGTGCCAGCAGCTTGCAAGCGACGCAGCCCTACGAGCAGTACTTC. It specifies CASSLQATQPYEQYF.

The CDR3 bases are TGCGCCAGCAGCGCCGGACAGGCCAACGTCCTGACTTTC. Protein sequence: CASSAGQANVLTF. The chain joins TRBV5-1 to TRBJ2-6; a possible D gene is TRBD1 (5 bases). This CDR3 spans 13 amino acids. With 4 bases removed from V and 6 bases from J, the gap between germline ends came to 8 bases. Germline V gene sequence: CDR1 SGHRS, CDR2 YFSETQ.

This chain connects TRBV6-5 to TRBJ1-2, with D uncertain. Trimming pared 0 bases from V and 6 bases from J, leaving 8 bases between. The CDR3 totals 13 residues. Germline-derived CDR1 and CDR2 are MNHEY and SVGAGI. The CDR3 DNA is TGTGCCAGCAGTTACTCGTCCAAGGATGGCTACACCTTC. This gives the protein CASSYSSKDGYTF.

This clonotype turned up a few times. This CDR3 reads CASSTGQIFTKNQPQHF. The CDR3 DNA reads TGTGCCAGCAGTACAGGGCAGATTTTTACTAAAAATCAGCCCCAGCATTTT. V and J are TRBV12-3 or TRBV12-4 and TRBJ1-5, with D perhaps matching TRBD1 (6 bases). V was shortened by 5 bases and J by 4 bases, with 21 bases between the two germline ends. The CDR3 length is 17 residues.

With respect to this clonotype: A much larger clone is a single base away; this may be a read error. The chain joins TRBV7-2 to TRBJ2-5, with D unclear. Deletions cut 2 bases from V and 7 bases from J, with 5 bases between. From germline, CDR1 is SGHTA and CDR2 FQGNSA. This CDR3 is built from 11 residues. CDR3 coding DNA: TGTGCCAGCAGCTTAAAAGCGACCCAGTACTTC. Translating gives CASSLKATQYF.

The rearrangement links TRBV5-1 to TRBJ1-1; no firm D call. The V and J ends lost 7 bases and 1 base respectively, with 11 bases between them. Germline CDR1 is SGHRS and CDR2 is YFSETQ. This CDR3 spans 13 amino acids. The CDR3 DNA reads TGCGCCAGCGCCATCGGAGGGAACACTGAAGCTTTCTTT. The encoded protein is CASAIGGNTEAFF.

The rearrangement uses TRBV27 and TRBJ2-3, with 9 bases fitting TRBD1. After removal of 5 bases from V and 1 base from J, the junction contained 4 bases not matched to a gene. The CDR3 totals 15 residues. The germline V gene encodes CDR1 MNHEY and CDR2 SMNVEV (reference sequence). In DNA form, the CDR3 reads TGTGCCAGCAGTACCCGGACAGGGGGCACAGATACGCAGTATTTT. Translated, it gives CASSTRTGGTDTQYF.

The chain is built from TRBV29-1 and TRBJ1-1, with a tentative D call TRBD1 (5 bases). V gave up 6 bases and J gave up 1 base, with 12 bases separating them. CDR3 length: 13 residues. Germline-derived CDR1 and CDR2 are SQVTM and ANQGSEA. CDR3 amino acids: CSVALTANTEAFF. CDR3 bases: TGCAGCGTCGCCTTGACAGCGAACACTGAAGCTTTCTTT.

V and J are TRBV4-1 and TRBJ1-5; D is ambiguous. CDR1 and CDR2 from the germline V gene are MGHRA and YSYEKL. With 1 base removed from V and 5 bases from J, the gap between germline ends came to 6 bases. The CDR3 totals 13 residues. CDR3 nucleotides: TGCGCCAGCAGCCAAGTTTCTCATCAGCCCCAGCATTTT. It encodes CASSQVSHQPQHF.

About this clonotype: A single base separates this from a much larger clone, so it may be a read error. This chain links TRBV6-2 or TRBV6-3 with TRBJ2-1; D gene uncertain. V shed 5 bases and J shed 4 bases, with 9 bases lying between them. Per germline, CDR1 MNHEY and CDR2 SVGEGT. This CDR3 has 13 residues. CDR3 region: CASSGSRYNEQFF. The CDR3 nucleotides read TGTGCCAGCAGTGGCAGCAGATACAATGAGCAGTTCTTC.

The chain employs TRBV9 and TRBJ2-7, with no clear D. The DNA end lines up better with TRBJ2-5; the J call may be wrong. The CDR3 has 14 amino acids. Per germline, CDR1 SGDLS and CDR2 YYNGEE. The CDR3 protein is CASSGRASRETQYF. The CDR3 DNA reads TGTGCCAGCAGCGGCCGGGCTAGTCGAGAGACCCAGTACTTC.

The genes are TRBV7-2 and TRBJ2-7, with TRBD2 matching over 13 bases. Germline V lookup: CDR1 SGHTA, CDR2 FQGNSA. With V trimmed by 8 bases and J by 3 bases, 19 bases remained unmatched. This CDR3 is 19 amino acids long. The CDR3 nucleotides read TGTGCCAGCCACGGTCCTGTTTTTACTAGCGGGGGGGGTTTCTACGAGCAGTACTTC. This translates into CASHGPVFTSGGGFYEQYF.

The chain carries TRBV29-1 and TRBJ2-3; 7 nucleotides align to TRBD1. Trimming removed 7 bases from V and 1 base from J; junction bases left unmatched: 5. CDR3 length: 13 amino acids. Germline V gives CDR1 SQVTM, CDR2 ANQGSEA. This CDR3 reads CSGGQLRTDTQYF. The CDR3 nucleotides read TGCAGCGGGGGACAGTTGCGCACAGATACGCAGTATTTT.

V is TRBV20-1 and J is TRBJ2-3; D perhaps matches TRBD2 (6 bases). Between the trimmed V and J ends, which lost 3 bases and 6 bases, there was a span of 13 bases. The germline V gene has CDR1 DFQATT and CDR2 SNEGSKA (reference sequence). The CDR3 spans 13 residues. The CDR3 sequence is CSASPGLLDTQYF. DNA of the CDR3: TGCAGTGCTAGCCCTGGACTACTTGATACGCAGTATTTT.

CDR3 amino acids: CASSPRLREGEQYF. The CDR3 coding sequence is TGTGCCAGCAGCCCCCGGCTGAGGGAGGGCGAGCAGTACTTC. The chain employs TRBV3-1 and TRBJ2-7; 7 bases are a match to TRBD2. Looked up from germline, CDR1 is LGHDT and CDR2 is YNNKEL (reference sequence). V dropped 4 bases and J dropped 6; count of bases not matched to a gene: 9. This CDR3 is 14 amino acids long.

This clonotype was found a few times. J is TRBJ2-7 and V is TRBV20-1; D gene ambiguous. In germline, CDR1 is DFQATT, CDR2 SNEGSKA (reference sequence). Trimming shortened V by 5 bases and J by 3 bases, and 11 bases separated the two germline ends. The length of the CDR3 is 12 residues. CDR3: CSAGDTVYEQYF. CDR3 nucleotides: TGCAGTGCTGGCGACACTGTCTACGAGCAGTACTTC.

The chain has TRBV12-3 or TRBV12-4 and TRBJ2-7; unclear D gene. The CDR3 totals 16 residues. V was shortened by 3 bases and J by 0 bases, with 15 bases between the two germline ends. CDR3 protein: CASSFFQAYSSYEQYF. The CDR3 DNA is TGTGCCAGCAGTTTTTTTCAGGCCTATAGCTCCTACGAGCAGTACTTC.

A few counts support this clonotype. This CDR3 is CASSLADSWDGTNEKLFF. DNA for the CDR3: TGTGCCAGCAGCTTAGCGGACAGCTGGGACGGTACTAATGAAAAACTGTTTTTT. J is TRBJ1-4 and V is TRBV7-9, with a weak D call TRBD1 (6 bases). Germline loops: CDR1 SEHNR, CDR2 FQNEAQ (reference sequence). The ends were cut back, 0 bases at V and 2 bases at J, with 16 bases in the middle. The CDR3 is made up of 18 amino acids.

This clonotype was observed a handful of times. This rearrangement joins TRBV4-3 to TRBJ2-1; no firm D call. CDR1 is LGHNA and CDR2 is YSLEER in the germline V gene. The CDR3 has 15 residues. Deletions cut 4 bases from V and 3 bases from J, with 13 bases between. CDR3 DNA sequence: TGCGCCAGCAGCCGCGGACGAGCGCTCTACAATGAGCAGTTCTTC. Its translation: CASSRGRALYNEQFF.

This clonotype was observed a handful of times. Written as DNA, the CDR3 is TGCGCCAGCAGCCAAGCCCGGGACAGGACTAACTATGGCTACACCTTC. Translating it yields CASSQARDRTNYGYTF. The rearrangement joins TRBV4-3 to TRBJ1-2; 8 nucleotides align to TRBD1. The CDR3 is made up of 16 amino acids. V gave up 1 base and J gave up 0 bases; unmatched junction bases: 4. Germline V gene lookup returns CDR1 LGHNA and CDR2 YSLEER.

This chain connects TRBV7-2 to TRBJ2-1, with 9 bases matching TRBD2. Germline V gene data show CDR1 as SGHTA and CDR2 as FQGNSA. The CDR3 is 16 residues long. The V segment lost 7 bases and the J segment 7 bases; nucleotides outside the gene matches: 14. CDR3 sequence reads: CASILGRGGPVNEQFF. The CDR3 coding sequence is TGTGCCAGCATTTTAGGGCGGGGGGGGCCTGTAAATGAGCAGTTCTTC.

CDR3 protein: CASTPFPRGGLYNEQFF. As DNA, the CDR3 is TGCGCCAGCACCCCTTTTCCGCGGGGGGGCCTCTACAATGAGCAGTTCTTC. The rearrangement joins TRBV5-1 to TRBJ2-1; 9 bases are a match to TRBD2. V was clipped by 6 bases and J by 3 bases; unmatched bases: 13. Per the germline V gene, CDR1 is SGHRS and CDR2 is YFSETQ. This CDR3 has 17 amino acids.

The chain has TRBV20-1 and TRBJ1-2; TRBD1 is a possible D gene (5 bases). V was clipped by 1 base and J by 2 bases, with 11 bases between them. The CDR3 has 14 residues. The germline V gene encodes CDR1 DFQATT and CDR2 SNEGSKA (reference sequence). The CDR3 DNA is TGCAGTGCTAGAGTAGGGGTAGGCAACTATGGCTACACCTTC. It codes for CSARVGVGNYGYTF.

In this sample, this clonotype turned up a few times. The chain carries TRBV5-1 and TRBJ1-1; D gene ambiguous. CDR1 and CDR2 (germline): SGHRS, YFSETQ. Trimming pared 0 bases from V and 4 bases from J, leaving 16 bases between. The CDR3 length is 16 residues. The DNA for the CDR3 is TGCGCCAGCAGCTTGGACGTTATCGGGGAGTTCACTGAAGCTTTCTTT. As protein: CASSLDVIGEFTEAFF.

A few counts support this clonotype. The rearrangement uses TRBV7-6 and TRBJ1-1; TRBD1 is a possible D gene (6 bases). Trimming removed 1 base from V and 1 base from J, with 10 bases in between. The CDR3 runs to 15 residues. Germline V lookup: CDR1 SGHVS, CDR2 FNYEAQ. In DNA form, the CDR3 reads TGTGCCAGCAGCTTAGAGGGGACACCGAACACTGAAGCTTTCTTT. This translates into CASSLEGTPNTEAFF. The variable domain in full, completed from reference TRBV7-6 and TRBJ1-1, reads GAGVSQSPRYKVTKRGQDVALRCDPISGHVSLYWYRQALGQGPEFLTYFNYEAQQDKSGLPNDRFSAERPEGSISTLTIQRTEQRDSAMYRCASSLEGTPNTEAFFGQGTRLTVV.

The chain recombines TRBV2 with TRBJ2-3, with 9 nucleotides matching TRBD1. Trimming removed 6 bases from V and 4 bases from J; junction bases left unmatched: 8. In germline, CDR1 is SNHLY, CDR2 FYNNEI. The CDR3 totals 15 residues. CDR3 coding DNA: TGTGCCAGCAGGGGGACAGGGTCGGGGGCAGATACGCAGTATTTT. As protein: CASRGTGSGADTQYF.

Concerning this clonotype itself: A much larger clone differs by one base, so this may be a read error. J is TRBJ2-7 and V is TRBV20-1; 7 bases match TRBD1. Germline V lookup: CDR1 DFQATT, CDR2 SNEGSKA (reference sequence). This CDR3 has 14 residues. The J segment lost 0 bases and the V segment lost 7 bases, leaving 9 bases of the junction unmatched. The CDR3 loop is CSVKGTVSSYEQYF. The CDR3 bases are TGCAGTGTTAAAGGGACAGTGAGCTCCTACGAGCAGTACTTC.

The V and J genes are TRBV9 and TRBJ2-5; 8 positions match TRBD2. Germline loops: CDR1 SGDLS, CDR2 YYNGEE. The CDR3 totals 15 residues. V shed 3 bases and J 11 bases; nucleotides not matched to a gene: 15. The CDR3 is CASSGSGVLDNEQYF. The CDR3 DNA reads TGTGCCAGCAGCGGTAGCGGGGTCTTAGACAATGAGCAGTACTTC.

This clonotype was counted a few times. V usage is TRBV28 and J usage is TRBJ2-7; the D gene is possibly TRBD1 (6 bases). The V end lost 5 bases, the J end lost 0 bases, and 14 bases lay between the germline ends. The CDR3 consists of 15 residues. Per germline, CDR1 MDHEN and CDR2 SYDVKM. As DNA, the CDR3 is TGTGCCAGCAGTCAACCAGGGGTCAGCTCCTACGAGCAGTACTTC. Its translation is CASSQPGVSSYEQYF.

This chain uses TRBV7-9 with TRBJ2-1, with 11 bases lining up with TRBD2. With 6 bases clipped from V and 4 bases from J, the junction kept 5 bases outside the gene matches. The CDR3 loop spans 15 amino acids. Germline V gene lookup returns CDR1 SEHNR and CDR2 FQNEAQ (reference sequence). As DNA, the CDR3 is TGTGCCAGCAGGTTACTAGCGGGGGTTTACAATGAGCAGTTCTTC. Its protein product is CASRLLAGVYNEQFF.